A selection of T cell receptor beta chains follows, all from one sample in a study of brain T cells in children with intractable seizures. The table came from immunoSEQ multiplex PCR; TCRdb's copy has only in-frame clones and leaves some out. The sample consists of roughly 64,000 clones, about 96% of them appearing once. Sequencing was performed on peripheral blood, taken at surgery. The receptor source for this set is a boy younger than two with focal cortical dysplasia and intractable seizures. The CDR3 runs from the conserved cysteine through the conserved F or W. The order of the fields is V gene, D gene, J gene, clone size, CDR3 protein, CDR3 DNA. The D gene is left open where the match is weak. Where a row states a size, it is once, few, many or the class of an expanded clone; other rows omit it.

v_call: TRBV9; d_call: .; j_call: TRBJ1-1; clone_size: .; cdr3_aa: CASSVASGAEAFF; cdr3_nt: TGTGCCAGCAGCGTAGCTAGTGGGGCTGAAGCTTTCTTT
v_call: TRBV6-1; d_call: TRBD1; j_call: TRBJ1-1; clone_size: .; cdr3_aa: CASSELGGQGIRGTEAFF; cdr3_nt: TGTGCCAGCAGTGAACTTGGCGGACAGGGTATTAGGGGCACTGAAGCTTTCTTT
v_call: TRBV19; d_call: TRBD1; j_call: TRBJ1-2; clone_size: .; cdr3_aa: CASTAGQGTLYGYTF; cdr3_nt: TGTGCCAGTACGGCCGGACAGGGCACTCTCTATGGCTACACCTTC
v_call: TRBV14; d_call: TRBD1; j_call: TRBJ2-7; clone_size: once; cdr3_aa: CASSRQGFSYEQYF; cdr3_nt: TGTGCCAGCAGTCGACAGGGCTTCTCCTACGAGCAGTACTTC
v_call: TRBV7-2; d_call: .; j_call: TRBJ1-1; clone_size: .; cdr3_aa: CASSLESGTEAFF; cdr3_nt: TGTGCCAGCAGCTTAGAATCAGGGACTGAAGCTTTCTTT
v_call: TRBV18; d_call: .; j_call: TRBJ2-2; clone_size: .; cdr3_aa: CASSPSPGEDTGELFF; cdr3_nt: TGTGCCAGCTCACCAAGCCCAGGGGAAGACACCGGGGAGCTGTTTTTT
v_call: TRBV12-3/TRBV12-4; d_call: .; j_call: TRBJ1-6; clone_size: .; cdr3_aa: CASSFLGSPLHF; cdr3_nt: TGTGCCAGCAGTTTTCTCGGGTCACCCCTCCACTTT
v_call: TRBV11-2; d_call: TRBD2; j_call: TRBJ2-2; clone_size: .; cdr3_aa: CASSSSGNKVAGELFF; cdr3_nt: TGTGCCAGCAGCAGTAGCGGGAATAAGGTGGCCGGGGAGCTGTTTTTT
v_call: TRBV6-2/TRBV6-3; d_call: .; j_call: TRBJ2-7; clone_size: .; cdr3_aa: CASSYGAGRGSEQYF; cdr3_nt: TGTGCCAGCAGTTATGGGGCGGGCCGAGGTAGCGAGCAGTACTTC
v_call: TRBV18; d_call: .; j_call: TRBJ1-3; clone_size: .; cdr3_aa: CASSPRTGPGNTIYF; cdr3_nt: TGTGCCAGCTCCCCCCGAACAGGGCCTGGAAACACCATATATTTT
v_call: TRBV5-1; d_call: .; j_call: TRBJ1-3; clone_size: .; cdr3_aa: CASSLQGNSGNTIYF; cdr3_nt: TGCGCCAGCAGCTTACAGGGAAACTCTGGAAACACCATATATTTT
v_call: TRBV11-3; d_call: .; j_call: TRBJ2-1; clone_size: .; cdr3_aa: CASSLEPTLEQFF; cdr3_nt: TGTGCCAGCAGCTTAGAGCCGACCCTAGAGCAGTTCTTC
v_call: TRBV2; d_call: .; j_call: TRBJ2-7; clone_size: .; cdr3_aa: CASSEPRVPYEQYF; cdr3_nt: TGTGCCAGCAGTGAACCCAGGGTTCCTTACGAGCAGTACTTC
v_call: TRBV19; d_call: TRBD1; j_call: TRBJ2-7; clone_size: .; cdr3_aa: CASSIDGTGSYEQYF; cdr3_nt: TGTGCCAGTAGTATAGATGGGACAGGGTCCTACGAGCAGTACTTC
v_call: TRBV6-7; d_call: .; j_call: TRBJ2-2; clone_size: once; cdr3_aa: CASSYSGAIDTGELFF; cdr3_nt: TGTGCCAGCAGTTACTCAGGGGCCATAGACACCGGGGAGCTGTTTTTT
v_call: TRBV12-3/TRBV12-4; d_call: .; j_call: TRBJ1-2; clone_size: .; cdr3_aa: CASSLAGYGYTF; cdr3_nt: TGTGCCAGCAGTTTAGCAGGGTATGGCTACACCTTC
v_call: TRBV6-1; d_call: .; j_call: TRBJ1-5; clone_size: .; cdr3_aa: CASSEALGNQPQHF; cdr3_nt: TGTGCCAGCAGTGAAGCGCTGGGTAATCAGCCCCAGCATTTT
v_call: TRBV6-5; d_call: .; j_call: TRBJ2-1; clone_size: .; cdr3_aa: CASNWGSYNEQFF; cdr3_nt: TGTGCCAGCAATTGGGGCTCCTACAATGAGCAGTTCTTC